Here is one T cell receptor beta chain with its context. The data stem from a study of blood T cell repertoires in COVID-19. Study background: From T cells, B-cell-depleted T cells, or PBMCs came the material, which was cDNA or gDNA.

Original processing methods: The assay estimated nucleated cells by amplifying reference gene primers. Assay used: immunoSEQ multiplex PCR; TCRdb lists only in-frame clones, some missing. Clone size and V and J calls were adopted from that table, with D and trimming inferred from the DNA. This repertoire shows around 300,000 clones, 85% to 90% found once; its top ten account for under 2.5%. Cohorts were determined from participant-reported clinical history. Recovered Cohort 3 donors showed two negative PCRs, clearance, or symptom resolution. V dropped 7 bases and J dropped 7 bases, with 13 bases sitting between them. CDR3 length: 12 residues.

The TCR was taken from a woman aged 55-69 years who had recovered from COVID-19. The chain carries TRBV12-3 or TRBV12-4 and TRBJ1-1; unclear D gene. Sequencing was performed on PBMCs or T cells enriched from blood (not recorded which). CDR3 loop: CASTPRGDEAFF. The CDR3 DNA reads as TGTGCCAGCACCCCCCGGGGAGATGAAGCTTTCTTT.